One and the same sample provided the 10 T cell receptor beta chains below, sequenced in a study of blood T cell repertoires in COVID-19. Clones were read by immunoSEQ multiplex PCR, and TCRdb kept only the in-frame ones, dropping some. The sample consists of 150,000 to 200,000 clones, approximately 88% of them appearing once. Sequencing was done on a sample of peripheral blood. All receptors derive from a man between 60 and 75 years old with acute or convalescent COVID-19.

The CDR3 sequence: CATTRQATNYGYTF. The CDR3 nucleotides read TGTGCCACCACCCGGCAGGCCACCAACTATGGCTACACCTTC. The chain links TRBV19 to TRBJ1-2; D is unresolved. Between the trimmed V and J ends, which lost 10 bases and 2 bases, there was a span of 17 bases. The CDR3 length is 14 residues. Germline assignment: CDR1 LNHDA and CDR2 SQIVND (reference sequence).

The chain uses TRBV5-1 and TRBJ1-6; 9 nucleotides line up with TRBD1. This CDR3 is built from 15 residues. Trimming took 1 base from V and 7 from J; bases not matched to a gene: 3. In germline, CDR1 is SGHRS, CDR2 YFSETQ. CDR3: CASSLYTGGNSPLHF. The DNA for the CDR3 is TGCGCCAGCAGCTTGTACACAGGGGGCAATTCACCCCTCCACTTT.

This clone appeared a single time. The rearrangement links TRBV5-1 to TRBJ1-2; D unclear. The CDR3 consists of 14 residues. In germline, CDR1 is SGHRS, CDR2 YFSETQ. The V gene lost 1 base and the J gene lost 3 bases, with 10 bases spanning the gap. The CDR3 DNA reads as TGCGCCAGCAGCTTGTCGGCAGGCGACTATGGCTACACCTTC. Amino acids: CASSLSAGDYGYTF.

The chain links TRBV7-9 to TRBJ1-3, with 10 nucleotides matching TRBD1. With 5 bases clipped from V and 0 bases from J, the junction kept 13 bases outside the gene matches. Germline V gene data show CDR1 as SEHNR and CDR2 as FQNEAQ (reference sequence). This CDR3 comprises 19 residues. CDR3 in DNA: TGTGCCAGCAGCACCGGGGACAGGGGCCACTACCGCTCTGGAAACACCATATATTTT. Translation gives CASSTGDRGHYRSGNTIYF.

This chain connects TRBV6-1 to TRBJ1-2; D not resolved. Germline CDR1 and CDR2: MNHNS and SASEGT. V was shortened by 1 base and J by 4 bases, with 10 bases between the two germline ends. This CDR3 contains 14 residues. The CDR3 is CASSEGGVGYGYTF. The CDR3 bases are TGTGCCAGCAGTGAAGGAGGTGTAGGCTATGGCTACACCTTC.

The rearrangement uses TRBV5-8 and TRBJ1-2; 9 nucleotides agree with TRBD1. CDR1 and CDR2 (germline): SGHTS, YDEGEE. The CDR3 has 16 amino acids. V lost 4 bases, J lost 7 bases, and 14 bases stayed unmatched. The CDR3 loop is CASSGGTGRIGFGYTF. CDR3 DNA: TGTGCCAGCAGCGGCGGGACAGGGAGGATTGGGTTTGGCTACACCTTC.

CDR3 in DNA: TGTGCCAGCAGCCCCCGACAGGGAAACACCATATATTTT. It yields the protein CASSPRQGNTIYF. The chain joins TRBV3-1 (or the pseudogene TRBV3-2) to TRBJ1-3; TRBD1 might be the D (5 bases). The germline V and J ends were trimmed by 4 bases and 4 bases, with 8 bases remaining between them. CDR3 length equals 13 residues. CDR1 is LGHDT and CDR2 is YNNKEL in the germline V gene (reference sequence).

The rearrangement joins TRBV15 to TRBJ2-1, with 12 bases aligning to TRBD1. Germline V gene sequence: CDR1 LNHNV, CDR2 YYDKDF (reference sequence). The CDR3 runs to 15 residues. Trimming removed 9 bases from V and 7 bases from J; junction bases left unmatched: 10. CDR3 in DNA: TGTGCCACGAGCCTCGGGACAGGGGGCCGGAATGAGCAGTTCTTC. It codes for CATSLGTGGRNEQFF. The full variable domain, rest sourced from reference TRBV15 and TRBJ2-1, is DAMVIQNPRYQVTQFGKPVTLSCSQTLNHNVMYWYQQKSSQAPKLLFHYYDKDFNNEADTPDNFQSRRPNTSFCFLDIRSPGLGDTAMYLCATSLGTGGRNEQFFGPGTRLTVL.

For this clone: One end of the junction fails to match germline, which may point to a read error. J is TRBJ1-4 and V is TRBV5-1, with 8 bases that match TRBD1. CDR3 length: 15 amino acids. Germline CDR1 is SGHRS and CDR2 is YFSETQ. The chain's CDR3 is CATSPQGASNEKLFF. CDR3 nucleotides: TGCGCCACCAGCCCGCAGGGGGCTTCTAATGAAAAACTGTTTTTT.

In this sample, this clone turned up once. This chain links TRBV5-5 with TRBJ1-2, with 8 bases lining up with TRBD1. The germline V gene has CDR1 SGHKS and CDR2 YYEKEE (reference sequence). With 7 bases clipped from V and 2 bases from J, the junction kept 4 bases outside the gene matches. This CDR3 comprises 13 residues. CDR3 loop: CASSRGPNYGYTF. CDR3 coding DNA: TGTGCCAGCTCCAGGGGGCCAAACTATGGCTACACCTTC.